This entry features one T cell receptor (beta chain) sequence. Antigen: not known. The source of the sample is a study of cytotoxic CD8 clonotypes in ibrutinib-treated CLL. Study-level information: Patients gave response samples after a median approximately 11 months of treatment, range 6 to 36. Broader study findings: Measured clonality at baseline was greater than in age-matched healthy donors and tracked with circulating CD8+ T-cell counts. Timing of sampling differed between sustained-remission and progressing patients.

Here immunoSEQ multiplex PCR was the method, and the copy in TCRdb shows in-frame clones only, minus some. The table has about 300,000 clones, around 66% seen once. The sequence was collected from a human donor with chronic lymphocytic leukemia. Sequenced material: PBMCs, taken after 36 months of ibrutinib treatment.

The CDR3 sequence is CASSLDAGQATYEQYF. CDR3 nucleotide sequence: TGTGCCAGCAGTTTAGATGCGGGACAGGCGACCTACGAGCAGTACTTC. The rearrangement links TRBV27 to TRBJ2-7, with 8 bases identical to TRBD1. Germline V lookup: CDR1 MNHEY, CDR2 SMNVEV (reference sequence). Losses at the gene ends were 2 bases for V and 2 bases for J; bases not matched to a gene: 8. CDR3 size: 16 residues.